This T cell receptor (beta chain) is drawn from a study of shared clonotypes between healthy human individuals. Study-wide results and caveats: Compared with clonotypes that all four donors shared, non-shared clonotypes had lower generation probabilities. Among the subsets, naive ones generally showed larger estimated richness than memory ones.

Assay: immunoSEQ multiplex PCR; the TCRdb copy retains only in-frame clones and omits some. The top ten clones hold 0.14% of a sample with approximately 2.5 million clones, around 94% of them seen once. Concerning this clone itself: Its antigen is currently unknown. This CDR3 is also generated by other DNA sequences in the sample.

The study enrolled healthy HIV-negative adults without recent acute infections or vaccinations as donors. This CDR3 contains 14 residues. V lost 6 bases to trimming and J lost 5 bases, with 14 bases between them. Looked up from germline, CDR1 is MDHEN and CDR2 is SYDVKM. This receptor was taken from a man aged 18 to 30 in good health. V usage is TRBV28 and J usage is TRBJ2-1, with D perhaps matching TRBD1 or TRBD2 (7 bases each). The sequencing input was naive CD4+ T cells sorted from blood. Described subset: CD45RA+ positively selected. The chain's CDR3 is CASSPGGQHNEQFF. CDR3 DNA: TGTGCCAGCAGCCCGGGGGGACAGCACAATGAGCAGTTCTTC.